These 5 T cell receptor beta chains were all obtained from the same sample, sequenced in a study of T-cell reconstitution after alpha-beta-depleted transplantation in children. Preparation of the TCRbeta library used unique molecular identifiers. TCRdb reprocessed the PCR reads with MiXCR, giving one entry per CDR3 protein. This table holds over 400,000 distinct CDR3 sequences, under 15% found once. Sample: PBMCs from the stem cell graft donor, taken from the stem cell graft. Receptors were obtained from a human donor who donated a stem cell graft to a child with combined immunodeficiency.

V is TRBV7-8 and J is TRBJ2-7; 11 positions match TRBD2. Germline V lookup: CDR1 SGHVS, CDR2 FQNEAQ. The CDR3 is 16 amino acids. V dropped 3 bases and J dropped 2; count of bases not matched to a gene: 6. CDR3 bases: TGTGCCAGCAGCTTTCGCCTAGCGGGGGGTCCCTACGAGCAGTACTTC. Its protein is CASSFRLAGGPYEQYF.

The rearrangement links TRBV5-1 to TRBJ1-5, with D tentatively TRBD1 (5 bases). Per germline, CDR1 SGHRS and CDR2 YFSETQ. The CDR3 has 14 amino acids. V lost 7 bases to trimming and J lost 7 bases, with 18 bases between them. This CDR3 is CASAVGGRDQPQHF. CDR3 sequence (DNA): TGCGCCAGCGCTGTTGGAGGAAGGGACCAGCCCCAGCATTTT. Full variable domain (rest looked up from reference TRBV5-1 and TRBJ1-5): KAGVTQTPRYLIKTRGQQVTLSCSPISGHRSVSWYQQTPGQGLQFLFEYFSETQRNKGNFPGRFSGRQFSNSRSEMNVSTLELGDSALYLCASAVGGRDQPQHFGDGTRLSIL.

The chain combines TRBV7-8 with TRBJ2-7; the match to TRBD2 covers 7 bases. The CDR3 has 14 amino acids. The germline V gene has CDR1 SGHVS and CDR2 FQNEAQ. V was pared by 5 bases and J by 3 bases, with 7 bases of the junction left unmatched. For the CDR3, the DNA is TGTGCCAGCAGCCCCGAGGGAGGGTTCTACGAGCAGTACTTC. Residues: CASSPEGGFYEQYF.

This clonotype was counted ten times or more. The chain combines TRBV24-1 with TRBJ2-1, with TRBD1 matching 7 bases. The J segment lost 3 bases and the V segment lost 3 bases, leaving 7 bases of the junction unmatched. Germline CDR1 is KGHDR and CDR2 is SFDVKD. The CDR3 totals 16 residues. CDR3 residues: CATSDHTGTDYNEQFF. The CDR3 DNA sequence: TGTGCCACCAGTGATCACACCGGGACAGACTACAATGAGCAGTTCTTC.

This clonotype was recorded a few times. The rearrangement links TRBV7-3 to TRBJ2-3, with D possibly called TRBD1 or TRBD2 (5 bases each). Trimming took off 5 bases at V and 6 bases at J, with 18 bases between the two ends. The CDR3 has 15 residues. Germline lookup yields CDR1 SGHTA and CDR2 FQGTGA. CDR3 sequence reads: CASSAVTGPTDTQYF. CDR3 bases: TGTGCCAGCAGCGCCGTGACGGGGCCCACGGATACGCAGTATTTT.